The source of this T cell receptor beta chain is a study of cytomegalovirus exposure and HLA in healthy donors. Findings of the study overall: In an earlier analysis, about 87% or about 30%: the productive usage of most TCR beta V segments. A later analysis found TCR association rates differed by HLA locus, highest for DRB1 and lowest for HLA-C.

Vbeta (60) and Jbeta (13) primers were used in the PCR. Sequencing was performed with immunoSEQ multiplex PCR; in TCRdb, only in-frame clones are kept and a portion is missing. The profile shows tens of thousands of clones, roughly 77% of them singletons. As for this clone: Antigen unknown. At one end the junction does not follow the germline gene, possibly because of a read error.

Healthy bone marrow donors formed the donor group. At the time of sampling, donors were nominally healthy, though unrecorded immune exposures were likely. CDR3 length equals 14 residues. Germline CDR1 reads SSHAT; CDR2 reads FNYEAQ (reference sequence). The rearrangement uses TRBV7-7 and TRBJ2-7, with 8 bases that match TRBD1. This TCR derives from a middle-aged woman in good health and CMV-seropositive. The sequencing input was PBMCs. CDR3: CASSLRQGSYEQYF. CDR3 sequence (DNA): TGTGCTAGCAGCTTGCGACAGGGGTCCTACGAGCAGTACTTC.